This T cell receptor (beta chain) emerged from a study of blood T cells in healthy people across ages. Germline trimming cut 7 bases from V and 0 bases from J; bases unmatched to any gene: 13. The V gene's germline CDR1 is MNHNS and CDR2 SASEGT. The CDR3 spans 18 residues. Alongside a J-beta primer mix, a sample-barcoded 5' primer served in a second PCR lasting roughly 6 to 12 cycles. Each CDR3 protein gets one entry after TCRdb re-called the 5' RACE reads with MiXCR. Found here are about 1 million distinct CDR3 sequences, over 35% of them singletons; the top ten hold under 20%. The sequencing input was blood. The V and J genes are TRBV6-1 and TRBJ1-5, with TRBD1 matching over 9 bases. The receptor was isolated from a woman in her fifties or sixties in good health. CDR3 residues: CASTVGGTGTYSNQPQHF. DNA of the CDR3: TGTGCCAGCACCGTGGGGGGGACAGGGACTTATAGCAATCAGCCCCAGCATTTT.